The next 18 T cell receptor beta chains were all read from a single sample in a study of OX40 agonist ivuxolimab in advanced cancers. Sequenced by immunoSEQ multiplex PCR; TCRdb stores in-frame clones only, minus some. This table has around 110,000 clones, more than 85% appearing once. The sample here was CD4+ or CD8+ T cells sorted from blood, taken in a trial of the OX40 agonist ivuxolimab. These receptors all come from an adult with an advanced solid tumor such as melanoma, head and neck, liver or kidney cancer.

A remark on this clone: Other DNA variants within this sample encode the same CDR3. The V gene is TRBV7-9, the J gene TRBJ1-2, with D possibly matching TRBD1 (5 bases). The CDR3 contains 13 residues. From germline, CDR1 is SEHNR and CDR2 FQNEAQ (reference sequence). V was pared by 1 base and J by 7 bases, with 10 bases between. CDR3 region: CASSLEGKGGYTF. The CDR3 DNA reads as TGTGCCAGCAGCTTAGAGGGGAAGGGTGGCTACACCTTC.

V is TRBV7-2 and J is TRBJ1-1; D remains ambiguous. CDR1 and CDR2 from the germline V gene are SGHTA and FQGNSA. V was pared by 0 bases and J by 5 bases, with 16 bases between. The CDR3 extends over 16 amino acids. CDR3 amino acids: CASSLARATRWTEAFF. CDR3 sequence (DNA): TGTGCCAGCAGCTTAGCAAGGGCGACGAGGTGGACTGAAGCTTTCTTT.

This chain joins TRBV27 and TRBJ2-7; D is perhaps TRBD1 (6 bases). Trimming took 5 bases from V and 3 from J, leaving 17 bases between them. The CDR3 is made up of 15 amino acids. The germline V gene has CDR1 MNHEY and CDR2 SMNVEV (reference sequence). The CDR3 sequence: CASSVNRVGSYEQYF. In DNA, the CDR3 is TGTGCCAGCAGTGTGAACAGGGTTGGGAGCTACGAGCAGTACTTC.

About this clone itself: Within the sample, other DNA sequences also encode this same CDR3. The chain recombines TRBV11-2 with TRBJ2-7; TRBD1 agrees at 8 bases. CDR1 SGHAT and CDR2 FQNNGV come from the germline V gene. The CDR3 has 13 residues. Germline trimming cut 5 bases from V and 5 bases from J; bases unmatched to any gene: 5. The CDR3 DNA is TGTGCCAGCAGCCCCGGACAGGGAGACGAGCAGTACTTC. Amino acids: CASSPGQGDEQYF. Filled out from reference TRBV11-2 and TRBJ2-7, the complete variable domain reads EAGVAQSPRYKIIEKRQSVAFWCNPISGHATLYWYQQILGQGPKLLIQFQNNGVVDDSQLPKDRFSAERLKGVDSTLKIQPAKLEDSAVYLCASSPGQGDEQYFGPGTRLTVT.

This clone turned up a few times. V and J are TRBV10-3 and TRBJ2-7; D is ambiguous. There are 12 residues in the CDR3. CDR1 is ENHRY, CDR2 SYGVKD, per germline. Trimming took off 3 bases at V and 6 bases at J, with 9 bases between the two ends. CDR3 residues: CAISDRWGEQYF. DNA for the CDR3: TGTGCCATCAGTGATAGGTGGGGCGAGCAGTACTTC.

The genes are TRBV28 and TRBJ2-7; possibly TRBD1 for D (6 bases). The CDR3 extends over 14 amino acids. V was trimmed by 2 bases and J by 7 bases, leaving 15 bases between them. CDR1 MDHEN and CDR2 SYDVKM come from the germline V gene. This CDR3 is CASSLPGTTGEQYF. In DNA, the CDR3 is TGTGCCAGCAGTTTACCCGGGACAACGGGGGAGCAGTACTTC.

The rearrangement joins TRBV19 to TRBJ1-3; maybe TRBD1 (5 bases). Trimming removed 6 bases from V and 1 base from J, with 19 bases in between. The CDR3 runs to 17 residues. The germline CDR1 and CDR2 sequences are LNHDA and SQIVND (reference sequence). DNA of the CDR3: TGTGCCAGTAGCGGGACCAACAGTGGTTTTTCTGGAAACACCATATATTTT. Amino acid sequence: CASSGTNSGFSGNTIYF.

The DNA of the CDR3 is TGTGCCAGCAGTCCTACCATCTGGTCATACAATGAGCAGTTCTTC. This sequence encodes CASSPTIWSYNEQFF. The chain combines TRBV27 with TRBJ2-1; no clear D gene. This CDR3 has 15 residues. The germline V gene encodes CDR1 MNHEY and CDR2 SMNVEV (reference sequence). V lost 5 bases and J 4 bases, leaving 15 bases between the germline ends.

This chain connects TRBV5-1 to TRBJ2-1; D may be TRBD2 (7 bases). The CDR3 has 16 amino acids. V lost 0 bases to trimming and J lost 3 bases, with 13 bases between them. The germline gives CDR1 SGHRS, CDR2 YFSETQ. The CDR3 bases are TGCGCCAGCAGCTTGGACGGGGGGCGCGACTACAATGAGCAGTTCTTC. It codes for CASSLDGGRDYNEQFF.

J is TRBJ2-5 and V is TRBV28; TRBD1 might be the D (5 bases). Per germline, CDR1 MDHEN and CDR2 SYDVKM. CDR3 length: 16 amino acids. The V end was cut by 3 bases, the J end by 5 bases, with 19 bases between. In DNA, the CDR3 is TGTGCCAGCAGTTTGGGAAGCATGGGGCGCAGGGAGACCCAGTACTTC. Translated: CASSLGSMGRRETQYF.

The chain couples TRBV10-3 to TRBJ2-6; 7 nucleotides agree with TRBD1. The CDR3 contains 17 residues. The V gene's germline CDR1 is ENHRY and CDR2 SYGVKD. V gave up 3 bases and J gave up 3 bases; unmatched junction bases: 8. CDR3 loop: CAISEETGSIGANVLTF. In nucleotides, the CDR3 is TGTGCCATCAGTGAAGAGACAGGGTCGATTGGGGCCAACGTCCTGACTTTC.

The rearrangement joins TRBV29-1 to TRBJ1-4, with 10 bases lining up with TRBD1. CDR1 is SQVTM, CDR2 ANQGSEA, per germline. CDR3 length: 14 amino acids. The V gene end was trimmed by 5 bases and the J gene end by 8 bases; junction bases not matched to a gene: 8. DNA of the CDR3: TGCAGCGTTCAAAGAGGGACAGGGGACGAAAAACTGTTTTTT. Its protein is CSVQRGTGDEKLFF.

V gene TRBV28 combines with J gene TRBJ2-7; maybe TRBD2 (5 bases). Germline CDR1 MDHEN, CDR2 SYDVKM. This CDR3 has 15 amino acids. Trimming removed 6 bases at V and 3 bases at J, with 18 bases between. The CDR3 nucleotides read TGTGCCAGCAGCCTTGGAGGCAATTATATCTACGAGCAGTACTTC. It encodes CASSLGGNYIYEQYF.

The rearrangement uses TRBV9 and TRBJ2-2; D gene uncertain. The germline V gene has CDR1 SGDLS and CDR2 YYNGEE. CDR3 size: 16 residues. V lost 0 bases to trimming and J lost 4 bases, with 13 bases between them. CDR3 coding DNA: TGTGCCAGCAGCGTAGCTACCACCTCCGGCACCGGGGAGCTGTTTTTT. It is translated as CASSVATTSGTGELFF.

The genes are TRBV9 and TRBJ1-3; D ambiguous. The CDR3 has 15 residues. CDR1 is SGDLS, CDR2 YYNGEE, per germline. The ends were cut back, 0 bases at V and 0 bases at J, with 7 bases in the middle. CDR3 residues: CASSVGSASGNTIYF. The CDR3 DNA reads TGTGCCAGCAGCGTAGGTTCAGCCTCTGGAAACACCATATATTTT.

The chain combines TRBV7-2 with TRBJ2-5; the D gene is possibly TRBD2 (5 bases). Germline CDR1 is SGHTA and CDR2 is FQGNSA. The CDR3 is made up of 15 amino acids. V was clipped by 4 bases and J by 2 bases, with 14 bases between them. The CDR3 here is CASSSSRAAQETQYF. The CDR3 coding sequence is TGTGCCAGCAGCTCGTCAAGAGCGGCGCAAGAGACCCAGTACTTC. Drawing the rest from reference TRBV7-2 and TRBJ2-5, the complete variable domain is GAGVSQSPSNKVTEKGKDVELRCDPISGHTALYWYRQSLGQGLEFLIYFQGNSAPDKSGLPSDRFSAERTGGSVSTLTIQRTQQEDSAVYLCASSSSRAAQETQYFGPGTRLLVL.

V and J are TRBV6-6 and TRBJ1-1; D call uncertain. The CDR3 sequence is 12 residues long. Germline V gene lookup returns CDR1 MNHNY and CDR2 SVGAGI (reference sequence). Trimming shortened V by 6 bases and J by 3 bases, and 8 bases separated the two germline ends. CDR3 nucleotide sequence: TGTGCCAGCAGGGCAGAGTACACTGAAGCTTTCTTT. Translated, it gives CASRAEYTEAFF.

The chain has TRBV29-1 and TRBJ1-1; D may be TRBD1 (5 bases). Per germline, CDR1 SQVTM and CDR2 ANQGSEA. Trimming took 3 bases from V and 0 from J, leaving 8 bases between them. CDR3 size: 13 residues. The CDR3 DNA sequence: TGCAGCGTTGAGGGGCAGGTGAACACTGAAGCTTTCTTT. Translation: CSVEGQVNTEAFF.